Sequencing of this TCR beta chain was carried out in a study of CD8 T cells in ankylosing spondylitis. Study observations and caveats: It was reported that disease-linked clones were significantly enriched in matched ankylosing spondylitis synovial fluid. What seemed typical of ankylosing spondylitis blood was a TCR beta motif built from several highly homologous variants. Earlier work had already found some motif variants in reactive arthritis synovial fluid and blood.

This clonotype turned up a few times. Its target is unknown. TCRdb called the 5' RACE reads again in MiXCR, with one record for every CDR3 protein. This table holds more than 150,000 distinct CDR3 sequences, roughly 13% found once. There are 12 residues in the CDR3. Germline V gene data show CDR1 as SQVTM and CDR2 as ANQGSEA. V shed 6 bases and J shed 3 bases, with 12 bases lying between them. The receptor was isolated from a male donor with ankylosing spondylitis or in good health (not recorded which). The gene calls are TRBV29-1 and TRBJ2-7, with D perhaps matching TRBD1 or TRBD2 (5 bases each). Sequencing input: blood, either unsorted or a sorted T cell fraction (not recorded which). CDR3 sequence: CSVRDGYYEQYF. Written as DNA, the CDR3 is TGCAGCGTACGGGACGGCTACTACGAGCAGTACTTC.